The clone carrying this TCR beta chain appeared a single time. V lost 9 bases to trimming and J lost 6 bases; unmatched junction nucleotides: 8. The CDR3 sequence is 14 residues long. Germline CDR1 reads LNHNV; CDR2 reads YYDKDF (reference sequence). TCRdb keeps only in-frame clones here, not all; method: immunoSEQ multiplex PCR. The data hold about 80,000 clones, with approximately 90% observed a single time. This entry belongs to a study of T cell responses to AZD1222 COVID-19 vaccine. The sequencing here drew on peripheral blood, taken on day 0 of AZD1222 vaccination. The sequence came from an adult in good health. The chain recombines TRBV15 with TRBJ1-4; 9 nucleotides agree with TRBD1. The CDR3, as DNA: TGTGCCACTAACCTCCGGGACAGGGATGAAAAACTGTTTTTT. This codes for CATNLRDRDEKLFF.